The 13 T cell receptor beta chains presented below share a single source sample, sequenced in a study of T cells after yellow fever vaccination (dated by TCRdb to the late 2010s). The treatment or condition tag for this specimen amounts to: live attenuated yellow fever vaccine strain. The library was prepared using 5' RACE. TCRdb shows the sequencer as Illumina HiSeq 2500. The public sequencing data were trimmed at Q25 with fastp and processed into clonotypes with MiXCR by TCRdb, which kept only in-frame beta chains. Rows with one shared CDR3 protein collapse into an entry with the most common genes and DNA. This sample lists approximately 610,000 distinct CDR3 sequences; approximately 16% were detected once. The ten largest account for approximately 15% of the sample. Sequencing was performed on PBMCs, taken roughly 5 days after the first yellow fever vaccination. The receptors were gathered from a man aged 18 to 35 who received the YFV17D yellow fever vaccine.

The chain combines TRBV15 with TRBJ2-3, with TRBD2 as a possible D gene (5 bases). V lost 8 bases and J 4 bases, leaving 19 bases between the germline ends. The CDR3 is made up of 15 amino acids. CDR1 LNHNV and CDR2 YYDKDF come from the germline V gene (reference sequence). The CDR3 is CATEEEVARADTQYF. In DNA, the CDR3 is TGTGCCACCGAGGAGGAGGTAGCCCGCGCAGATACGCAGTATTTT. The variable domain in full, with the rest retrieved from reference TRBV15 and TRBJ2-3, is DAMVIQNPRYQVTQFGKPVTLSCSQTLNHNVMYWYQQKSSQAPKLLFHYYDKDFNNEADTPDNFQSRRPNTSFCFLDIRSPGLGDTAMYLCATEEEVARADTQYFGPGTRLTVL.

This rearrangement joins TRBV11-2 to TRBJ2-4; TRBD2 aligns across 10 bases. The V segment lost 0 bases and the J segment 6 bases; nucleotides outside the gene matches: 2. CDR3 length: 15 amino acids. Germline loops: CDR1 SGHAT, CDR2 FQNNGV. The CDR3 loop is CASSLDLAGVNIQYF. For the CDR3, the DNA is TGTGCCAGCAGCTTAGATCTAGCGGGGGTAAACATTCAGTACTTC.

The chain has TRBV5-1 and TRBJ2-1; perhaps TRBD1 as D (6 bases). Trimming took off 4 bases at V and 4 bases at J, with 15 bases between the two ends. Per germline, CDR1 SGHRS and CDR2 YFSETQ. The CDR3 is 15 residues long. CDR3 coding DNA: TGCGCCAGCAGCCCCGGGACATATGAATACAATGAGCAGTTCTTC. Translating gives CASSPGTYEYNEQFF. The full variable domain, completed using reference TRBV5-1 and TRBJ2-1, is KAGVTQTPRYLIKTRGQQVTLSCSPISGHRSVSWYQQTPGQGLQFLFEYFSETQRNKGNFPGRFSGRQFSNSRSEMNVSTLELGDSALYLCASSPGTYEYNEQFFGPGTRLTVL.

This chain uses TRBV5-1 with TRBJ2-1; 10 bases fit TRBD2. The J segment lost 1 base and the V segment lost 4 bases, leaving 5 bases of the junction unmatched. Germline V gene data show CDR1 as SGHRS and CDR2 as YFSETQ. This CDR3 is 16 amino acids long. The CDR3 nucleotides are TGCGCCAGCAGCCGCCTAGCGGGGGTATCCTACAATGAGCAGTTCTTC. Translated, it gives CASSRLAGVSYNEQFF.

This clonotype was found a few times. The chain is built from TRBV5-1 and TRBJ2-3; no firm D call. The CDR3 sequence is 14 residues long. Germline V gene data show CDR1 as SGHRS and CDR2 as YFSETQ. V was pared by 0 bases and J by 2 bases, with 7 bases between. The CDR3 DNA reads TGCGCCAGCAGCTTGGAAGTGAACACAGATACGCAGTATTTT. It encodes CASSLEVNTDTQYF.

This clonotype was detected a few times. The gene calls are TRBV6-2 or TRBV6-3 and TRBJ2-5; no firm D call. Germline loops: CDR1 MNHEY, CDR2 SVGEGT. The V and J ends lost 1 base and 1 base respectively, with 4 bases between them. The CDR3 is made up of 13 amino acids. The CDR3 DNA follows: TGTGCCAGCAGTTACTTGGGCCAAGAGACCCAGTACTTC. This codes for CASSYLGQETQYF.

This clonotype was seen only a few times. The chain links TRBV7-2 to TRBJ2-1; possibly TRBD1 for D (6 bases). CDR3 length equals 13 residues. The V end was cut by 1 base, the J end by 9 bases, with 10 bases between. CDR1 is SGHTA and CDR2 is FQGNSA in the germline V gene. The chain's CDR3 is CASSLGWGREQFF. CDR3 sequence (DNA): TGTGCCAGCAGCTTAGGGTGGGGGCGTGAGCAGTTCTTC.

This sequence joins TRBV7-2 and TRBJ2-4; no clear D gene. The CDR3 loop spans 14 amino acids. Looked up from germline, CDR1 is SGHTA and CDR2 is FQGNSA. The germline V and J ends were trimmed by 6 bases and 0 bases, with 9 bases remaining between them. The DNA for the CDR3 is TGTGCCAGCAGGGGCCTTTTAGCCAAAAACATTCAGTACTTC. Protein: CASRGLLAKNIQYF.

J is TRBJ2-7 and V is TRBV15, with D tentatively TRBD1 (5 bases). The CDR3 has 15 amino acids. From germline, CDR1 is LNHNV and CDR2 YYDKDF (reference sequence). V dropped 0 bases and J dropped 3 bases, with 12 bases sitting between them. The CDR3 DNA follows: TGTGCCACCAGCAGAGATTTCAACACAGGCTACGAGCAGTACTTC. Residues: CATSRDFNTGYEQYF.

The gene calls are TRBV7-2 and TRBJ2-2; D is perhaps TRBD1 (6 bases). The germline V gene has CDR1 SGHTA and CDR2 FQGNSA. The CDR3 is 15 amino acids. Trimming pared 1 base from V and 5 bases from J, leaving 11 bases between. CDR3 nucleotides: TGTGCCAGCAGCTTAGAATCCACAGGGACCGGGGAGCTGTTTTTT. Amino acids: CASSLESTGTGELFF. Looking up the rest from reference TRBV7-2 and TRBJ2-2 gives the full variable domain: GAGVSQSPSNKVTEKGKDVELRCDPISGHTALYWYRQSLGQGLEFLIYFQGNSAPDKSGLPSDRFSAERTGGSVSTLTIQRTQQEDSAVYLCASSLESTGTGELFFGEGSRLTVL.

V is TRBV18 and J is TRBJ2-3; 7 bases map to TRBD2. Losses at the gene ends were 1 base for V and 0 bases for J; bases not matched to a gene: 1. This CDR3 has 15 amino acids. Germline V gives CDR1 KGHSH, CDR2 LQKENI. In nucleotides, the CDR3 is TGTGCCAGCTCACCACGACTAGCTAGCACAGATACGCAGTATTTT. It translates to CASSPRLASTDTQYF.

The table lists this clonotype with many counts. This chain joins TRBV18 and TRBJ1-6, with D possibly matching TRBD1 (6 bases). V dropped 3 bases and J dropped 7 bases, with 16 bases sitting between them. The CDR3 contains 16 residues. CDR1 and CDR2 (germline): KGHSH, LQKENI. Here the CDR3 DNA reads TGTGCCAGCTCACCTCTCATAACAGGGAGCAATTCACCCCTCCACTTT. Translation gives CASSPLITGSNSPLHF.

The table lists this clonotype with many counts. J is TRBJ1-6 and V is TRBV12-3 or TRBV12-4; TRBD1 might be the D (6 bases). The length of the CDR3 is 15 residues. Trimming removed 5 bases from V and 10 bases from J, with 18 bases in between. In DNA form, the CDR3 reads TGTGCCAGCAGTCTGGCGACAGGTCCAAGGTCACCCCTCCACTTT. Its protein is CASSLATGPRSPLHF.